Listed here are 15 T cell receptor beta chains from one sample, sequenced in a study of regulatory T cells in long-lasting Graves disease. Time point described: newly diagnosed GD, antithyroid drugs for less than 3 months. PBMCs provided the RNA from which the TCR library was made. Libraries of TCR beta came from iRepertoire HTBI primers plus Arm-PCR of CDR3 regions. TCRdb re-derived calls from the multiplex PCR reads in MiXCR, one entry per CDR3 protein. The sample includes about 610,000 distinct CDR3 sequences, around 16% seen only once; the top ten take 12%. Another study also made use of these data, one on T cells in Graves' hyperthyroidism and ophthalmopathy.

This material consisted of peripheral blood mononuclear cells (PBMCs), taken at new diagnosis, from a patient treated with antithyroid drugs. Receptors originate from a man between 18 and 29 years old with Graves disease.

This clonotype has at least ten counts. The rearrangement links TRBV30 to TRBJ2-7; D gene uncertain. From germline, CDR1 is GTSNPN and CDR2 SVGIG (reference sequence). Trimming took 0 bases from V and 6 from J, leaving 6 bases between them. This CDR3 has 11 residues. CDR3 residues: CAWSVVGEQYF. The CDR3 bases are TGTGCCTGGAGTGTCGTCGGCGAGCAGTACTTC.

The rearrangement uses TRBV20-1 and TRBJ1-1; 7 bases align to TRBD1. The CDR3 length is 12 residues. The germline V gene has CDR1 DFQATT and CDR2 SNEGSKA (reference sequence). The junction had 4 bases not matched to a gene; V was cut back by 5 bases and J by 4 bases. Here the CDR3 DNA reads TGCAGTGCTTGGGACAGACGCACTGAAGCTTTCTTT. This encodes CSAWDRRTEAFF.

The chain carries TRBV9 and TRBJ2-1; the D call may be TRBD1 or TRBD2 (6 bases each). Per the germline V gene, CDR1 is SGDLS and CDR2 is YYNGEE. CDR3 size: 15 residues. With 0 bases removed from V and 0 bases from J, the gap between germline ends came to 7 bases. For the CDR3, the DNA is TGTGCCAGCAGCGTAGAGGGGGGCTCCTACAATGAGCAGTTCTTC. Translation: CASSVEGGSYNEQFF.

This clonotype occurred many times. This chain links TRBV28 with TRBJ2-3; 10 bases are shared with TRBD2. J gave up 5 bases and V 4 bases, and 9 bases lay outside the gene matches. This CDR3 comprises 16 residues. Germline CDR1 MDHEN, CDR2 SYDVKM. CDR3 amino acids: CASSSLTSGTKDTQYF. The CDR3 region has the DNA TGTGCCAGCAGTTCCCTCACTAGCGGGACAAAAGATACGCAGTATTTT.

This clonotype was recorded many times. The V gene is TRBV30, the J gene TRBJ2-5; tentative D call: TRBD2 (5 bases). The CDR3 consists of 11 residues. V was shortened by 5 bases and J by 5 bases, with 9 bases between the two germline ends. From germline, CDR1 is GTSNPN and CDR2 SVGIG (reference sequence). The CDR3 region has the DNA TGTGCCTGGGGGAGAGGGGAGACCCAGTACTTC. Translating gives CAWGRGETQYF.

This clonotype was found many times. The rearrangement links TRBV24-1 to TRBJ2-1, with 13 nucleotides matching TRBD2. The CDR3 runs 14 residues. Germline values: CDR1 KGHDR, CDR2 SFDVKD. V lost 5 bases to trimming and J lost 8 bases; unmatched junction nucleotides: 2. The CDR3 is CATSGTSGSDEQFF. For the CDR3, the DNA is TGTGCCACCAGTGGGACTAGCGGGAGCGATGAGCAGTTCTTC.

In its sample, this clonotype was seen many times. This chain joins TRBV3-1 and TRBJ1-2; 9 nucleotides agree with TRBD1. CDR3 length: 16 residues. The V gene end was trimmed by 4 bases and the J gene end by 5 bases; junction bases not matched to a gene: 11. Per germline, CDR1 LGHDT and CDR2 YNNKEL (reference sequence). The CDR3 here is CASSLTDRGLRYGYTF. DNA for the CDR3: TGTGCCAGCAGCCTGACGGACAGGGGCCTTCGGTATGGCTACACCTTC.

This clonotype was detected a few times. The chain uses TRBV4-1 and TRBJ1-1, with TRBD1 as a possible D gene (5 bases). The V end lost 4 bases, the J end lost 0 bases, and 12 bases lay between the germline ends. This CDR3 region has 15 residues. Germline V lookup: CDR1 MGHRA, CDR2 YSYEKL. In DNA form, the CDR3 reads TGCGCCAGCAGCCTCCCGGGGGGGGTGAACACTGAAGCTTTCTTT. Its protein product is CASSLPGGVNTEAFF.

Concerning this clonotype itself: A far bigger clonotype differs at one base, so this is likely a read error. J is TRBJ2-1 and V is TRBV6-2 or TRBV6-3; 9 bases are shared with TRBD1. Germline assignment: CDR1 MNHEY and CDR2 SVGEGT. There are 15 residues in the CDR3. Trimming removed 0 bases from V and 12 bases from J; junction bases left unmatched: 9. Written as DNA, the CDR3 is TGTGCCAGCAGTTACTCAGTCGGGACAGGGAGCGGGCAGTTCTTC. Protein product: CASSYSVGTGSGQFF.

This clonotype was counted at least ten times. The CDR3 spells CASSLAAGPAGGYTF. The CDR3 coding sequence is TGTGCCAGCAGCTTAGCGGCGGGCCCAGCTGGGGGCTACACCTTC. This rearrangement joins TRBV7-9 to TRBJ1-2; no reliable D call. Germline CDR1 reads SEHNR; CDR2 reads FQNEAQ (reference sequence). This CDR3 has 15 residues. Trimming removed 0 bases at V and 8 bases at J, with 16 bases between.

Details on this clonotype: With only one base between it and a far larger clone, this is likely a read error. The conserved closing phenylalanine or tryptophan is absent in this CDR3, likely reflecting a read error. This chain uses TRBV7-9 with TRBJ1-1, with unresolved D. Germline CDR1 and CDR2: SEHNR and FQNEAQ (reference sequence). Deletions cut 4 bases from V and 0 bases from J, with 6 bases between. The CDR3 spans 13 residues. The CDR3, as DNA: TGTGCCAGCAGCTGGAAGATGAACACTGAAGCTTTCCTT. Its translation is CASSWKMNTEAFL.

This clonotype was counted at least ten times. This chain's CDR3 is CASSLGLVSEQFF. The CDR3 DNA is TGTGCCAGCAGCTTGGGGCTAGTCAGTGAGCAGTTCTTC. The chain combines TRBV7-8 with TRBJ2-1; perhaps TRBD1 as D (5 bases). The CDR3 consists of 13 residues. Trimming removed 3 bases from V and 9 bases from J, with 12 bases in between. Germline CDR1 and CDR2: SGHVS and FQNEAQ. Filled out from reference TRBV7-8 and TRBJ2-1, the complete variable domain reads GAGVSQSPRYKVAKRGQDVALRCDPISGHVSLFWYQQALGQGPEFLTYFQNEAQLDKSGLPSDRFFAERPEGSVSTLKIQRTQQEDSAVYLCASSLGLVSEQFFGPGTRLTVL.

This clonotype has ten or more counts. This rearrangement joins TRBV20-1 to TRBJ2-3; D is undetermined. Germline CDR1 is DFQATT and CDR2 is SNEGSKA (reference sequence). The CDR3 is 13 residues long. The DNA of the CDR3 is TGCAGCACGGCTCGTCCTAGCACAGATACGCAGTATTTT. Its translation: CSTARPSTDTQYF.

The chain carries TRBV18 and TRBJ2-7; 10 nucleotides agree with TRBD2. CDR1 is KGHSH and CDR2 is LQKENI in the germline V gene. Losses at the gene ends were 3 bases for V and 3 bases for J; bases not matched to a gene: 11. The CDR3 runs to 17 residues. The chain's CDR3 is CASSPLGGLAEIYEQYF. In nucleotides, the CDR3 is TGTGCCAGCTCACCTCTTGGAGGACTAGCGGAAATCTACGAGCAGTACTTC.

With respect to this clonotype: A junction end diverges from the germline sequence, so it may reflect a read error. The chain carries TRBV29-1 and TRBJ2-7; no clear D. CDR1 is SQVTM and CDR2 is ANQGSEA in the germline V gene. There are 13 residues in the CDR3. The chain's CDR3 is CSVGDILSYEQCF. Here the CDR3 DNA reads TGCAGCGTGGGCGACATTTTATCCTACGAGCAGTGCTTC.